This TCR beta chain was identified in a study of T cell repertoires in cytomegalovirus infection. MiXCR, applied by TCRdb to the reads, yields one record per CDR3 protein. The data show 100,000 to 150,000 distinct CDR3 sequences, roughly a third seen once. Germline V gene sequence: CDR1 SGHDT, CDR2 YYEEEE. The ends were cut back, 0 bases at V and 6 bases at J, with 15 bases in the middle. This CDR3 has 15 residues. A remark on this clonotype: The antigen is not known.

The material sequenced was CD8+ T cells from cultured PBMCs, taken from culture after CMV antigen stimulation. This chain uses TRBV5-6 with TRBJ1-1; D is ambiguous. The sequence derives from a human donor in good health (CMV status not recorded). Some clones in this sample may be carry-over from other donors' samples. CDR3 protein: CASSLEARYGSEAFF. CDR3 coding DNA: TGTGCCAGCAGCTTGGAGGCCCGCTATGGTTCTGAAGCTTTCTTT.